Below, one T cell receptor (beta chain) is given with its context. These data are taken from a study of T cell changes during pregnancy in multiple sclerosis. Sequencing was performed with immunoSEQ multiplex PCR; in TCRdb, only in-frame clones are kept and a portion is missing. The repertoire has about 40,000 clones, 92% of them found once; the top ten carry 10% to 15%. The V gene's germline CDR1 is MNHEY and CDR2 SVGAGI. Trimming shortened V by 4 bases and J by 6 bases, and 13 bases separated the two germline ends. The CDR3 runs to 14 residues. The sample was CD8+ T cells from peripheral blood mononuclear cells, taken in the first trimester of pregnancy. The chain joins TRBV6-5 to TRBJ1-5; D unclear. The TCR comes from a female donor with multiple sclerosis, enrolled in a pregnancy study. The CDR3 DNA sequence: TGTGCCAGCAGTTCGTTGGGCGATGCTCAGCCCCAGCATTTT. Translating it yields CASSSLGDAQPQHF.